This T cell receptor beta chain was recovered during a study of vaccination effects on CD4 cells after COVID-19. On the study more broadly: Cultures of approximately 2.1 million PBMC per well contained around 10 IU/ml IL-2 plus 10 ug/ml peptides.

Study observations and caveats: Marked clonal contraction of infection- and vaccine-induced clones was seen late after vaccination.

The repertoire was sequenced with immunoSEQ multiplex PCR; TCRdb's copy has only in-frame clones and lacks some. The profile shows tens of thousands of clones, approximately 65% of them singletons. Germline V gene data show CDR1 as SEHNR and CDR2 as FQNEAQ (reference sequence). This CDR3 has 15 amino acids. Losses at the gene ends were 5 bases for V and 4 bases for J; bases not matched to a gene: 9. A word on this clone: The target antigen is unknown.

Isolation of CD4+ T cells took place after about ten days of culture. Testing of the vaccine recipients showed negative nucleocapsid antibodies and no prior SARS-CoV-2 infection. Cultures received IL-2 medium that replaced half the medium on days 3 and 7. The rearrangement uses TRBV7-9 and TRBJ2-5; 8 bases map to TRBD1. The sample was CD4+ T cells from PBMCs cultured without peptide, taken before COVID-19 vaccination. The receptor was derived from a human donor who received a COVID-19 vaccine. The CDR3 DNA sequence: TGTGCCAGCAGCCCCCAAGGACAGGGTGGAGAGACCCAGTACTTC. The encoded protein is CASSPQGQGGETQYF.